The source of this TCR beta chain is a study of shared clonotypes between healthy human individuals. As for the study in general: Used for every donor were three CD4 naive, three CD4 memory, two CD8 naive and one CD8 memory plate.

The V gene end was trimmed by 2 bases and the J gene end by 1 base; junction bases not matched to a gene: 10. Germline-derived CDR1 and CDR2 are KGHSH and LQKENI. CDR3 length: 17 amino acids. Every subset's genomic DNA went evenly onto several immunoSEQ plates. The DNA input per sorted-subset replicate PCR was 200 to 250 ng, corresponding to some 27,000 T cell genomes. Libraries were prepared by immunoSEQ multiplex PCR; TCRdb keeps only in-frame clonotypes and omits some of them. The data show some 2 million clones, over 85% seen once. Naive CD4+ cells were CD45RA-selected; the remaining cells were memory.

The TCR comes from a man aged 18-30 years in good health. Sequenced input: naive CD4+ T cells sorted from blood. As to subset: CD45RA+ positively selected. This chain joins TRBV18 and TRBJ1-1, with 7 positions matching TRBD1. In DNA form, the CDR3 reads TGTGCCAGCTCACCAAGGGGACAGCCTCGTGGGAACACTGAAGCTTTCTTT. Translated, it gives CASSPRGQPRGNTEAFF.